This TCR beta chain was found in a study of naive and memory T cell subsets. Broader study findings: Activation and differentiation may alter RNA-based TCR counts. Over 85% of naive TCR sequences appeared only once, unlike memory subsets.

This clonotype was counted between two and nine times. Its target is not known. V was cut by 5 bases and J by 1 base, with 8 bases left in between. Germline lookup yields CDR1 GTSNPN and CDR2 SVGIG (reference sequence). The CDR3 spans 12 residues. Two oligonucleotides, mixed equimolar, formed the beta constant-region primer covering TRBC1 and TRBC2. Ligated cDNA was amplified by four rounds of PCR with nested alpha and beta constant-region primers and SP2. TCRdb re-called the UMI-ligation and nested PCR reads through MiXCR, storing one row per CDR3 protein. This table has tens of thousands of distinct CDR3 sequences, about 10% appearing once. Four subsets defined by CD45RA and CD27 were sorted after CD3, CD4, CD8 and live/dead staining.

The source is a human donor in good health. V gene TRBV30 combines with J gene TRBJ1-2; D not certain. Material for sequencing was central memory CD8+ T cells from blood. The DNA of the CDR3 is TGTGCCTGGTCATGGGGTAACTATGGCTACACCTTC. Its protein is CAWSWGNYGYTF.